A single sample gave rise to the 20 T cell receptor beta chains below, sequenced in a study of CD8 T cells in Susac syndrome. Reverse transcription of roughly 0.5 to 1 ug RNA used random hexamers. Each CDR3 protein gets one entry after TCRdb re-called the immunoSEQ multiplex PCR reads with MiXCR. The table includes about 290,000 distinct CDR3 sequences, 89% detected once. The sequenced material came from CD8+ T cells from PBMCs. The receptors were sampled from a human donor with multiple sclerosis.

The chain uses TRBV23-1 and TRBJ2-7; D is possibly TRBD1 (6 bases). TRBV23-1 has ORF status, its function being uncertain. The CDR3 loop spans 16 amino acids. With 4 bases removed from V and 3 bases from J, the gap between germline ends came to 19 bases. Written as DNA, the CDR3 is TGCGCCAGCAGTCGGGGCCGGATTGGGGGCTACTACGAGCAGTACTTC. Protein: CASSRGRIGGYYEQYF.

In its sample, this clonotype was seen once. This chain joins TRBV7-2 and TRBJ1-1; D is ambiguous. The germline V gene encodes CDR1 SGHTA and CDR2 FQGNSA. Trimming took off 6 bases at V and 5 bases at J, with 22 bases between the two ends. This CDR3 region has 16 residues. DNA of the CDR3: TGTGCCAGCAGTTCTATCTATGCGACACTAGGAACTGAAGCTTTCTTT. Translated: CASSSIYATLGTEAFF.

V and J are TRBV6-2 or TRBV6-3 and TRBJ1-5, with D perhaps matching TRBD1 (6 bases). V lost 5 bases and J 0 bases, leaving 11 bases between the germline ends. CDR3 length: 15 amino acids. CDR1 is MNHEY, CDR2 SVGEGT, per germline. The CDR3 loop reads CASSPTGLSNQPQHF. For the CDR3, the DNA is TGTGCCAGCAGTCCTACAGGGCTTAGCAATCAGCCCCAGCATTTT.

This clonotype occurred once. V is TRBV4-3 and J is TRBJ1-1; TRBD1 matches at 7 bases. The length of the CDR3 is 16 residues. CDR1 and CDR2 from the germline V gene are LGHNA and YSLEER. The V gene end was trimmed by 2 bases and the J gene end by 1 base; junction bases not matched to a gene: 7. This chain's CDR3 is CASSQTPGQRNTEAFF. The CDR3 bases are TGCGCCAGCAGCCAAACCCCGGGACAGAGGAACACTGAAGCTTTCTTT.

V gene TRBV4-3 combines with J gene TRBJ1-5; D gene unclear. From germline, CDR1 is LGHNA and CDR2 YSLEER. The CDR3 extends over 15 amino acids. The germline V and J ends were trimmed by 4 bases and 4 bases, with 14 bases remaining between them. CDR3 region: CASSPGLGANQPQHF. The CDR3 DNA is TGCGCCAGCAGCCCAGGTTTGGGTGCAAATCAGCCCCAGCATTTT.

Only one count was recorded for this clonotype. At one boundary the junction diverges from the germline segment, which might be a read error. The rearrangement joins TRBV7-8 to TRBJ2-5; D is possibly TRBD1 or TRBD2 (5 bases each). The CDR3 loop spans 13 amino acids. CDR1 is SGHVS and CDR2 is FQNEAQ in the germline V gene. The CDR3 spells CASSLAGNPGRDF. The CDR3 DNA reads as TGTGCCAGCAGCTTAGCGGGGAATCCGGGGCGGGACTTC.

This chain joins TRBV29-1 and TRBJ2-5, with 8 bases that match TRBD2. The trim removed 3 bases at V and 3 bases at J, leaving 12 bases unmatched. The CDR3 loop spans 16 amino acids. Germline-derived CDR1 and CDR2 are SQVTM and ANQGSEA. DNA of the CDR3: TGCAGCGTTGAGACCGGGAGGGGGGGGACGAAAGAGACCCAGTACTTC. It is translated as CSVETGRGGTKETQYF.

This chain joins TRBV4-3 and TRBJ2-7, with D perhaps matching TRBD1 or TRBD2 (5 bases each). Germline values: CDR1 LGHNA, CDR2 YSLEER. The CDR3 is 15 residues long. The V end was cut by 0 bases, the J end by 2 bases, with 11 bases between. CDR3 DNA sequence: TGCGCCAGCAGCCAAGAGGGGACGGCTGCCTACGAGCAGTACTTC. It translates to CASSQEGTAAYEQYF.

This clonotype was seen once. The CDR3 DNA follows: TGCGCCAGCAGCTCCCGGACAGGGGAATTTAACAATGAGCAGTTCTTC. Amino acid sequence: CASSSRTGEFNNEQFF. The chain couples TRBV5-1 to TRBJ2-1; 9 bases are shared with TRBD1. This CDR3 region has 16 residues. Germline CDR1 SGHRS, CDR2 YFSETQ. J gave up 5 bases and V 3 bases, and 9 bases lay outside the gene matches.

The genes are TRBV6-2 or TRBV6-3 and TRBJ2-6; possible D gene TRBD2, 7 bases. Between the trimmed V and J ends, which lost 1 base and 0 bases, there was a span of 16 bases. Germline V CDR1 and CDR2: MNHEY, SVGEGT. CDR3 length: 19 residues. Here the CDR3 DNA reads TGTGCCAGCAGTTACTGGGAGGGGCAGGGGAGCTCTGGGGCCAACGTCCTGACTTTC. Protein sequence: CASSYWEGQGSSGANVLTF.

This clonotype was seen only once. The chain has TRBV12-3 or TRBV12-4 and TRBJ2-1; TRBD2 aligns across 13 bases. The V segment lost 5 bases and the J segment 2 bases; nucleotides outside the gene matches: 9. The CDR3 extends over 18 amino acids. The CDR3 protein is CASSQGLAGRLPYNEQFF. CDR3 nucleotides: TGTGCCAGCAGTCAGGGACTAGCGGGGCGACTCCCCTACAATGAGCAGTTCTTC.

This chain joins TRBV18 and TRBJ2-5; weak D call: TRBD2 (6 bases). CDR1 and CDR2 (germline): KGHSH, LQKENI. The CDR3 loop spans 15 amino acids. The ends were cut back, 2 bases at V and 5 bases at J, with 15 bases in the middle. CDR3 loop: CASSPGEDLFETQYF. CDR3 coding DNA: TGTGCCAGCTCACCAGGGGAGGATCTGTTTGAGACCCAGTACTTC.

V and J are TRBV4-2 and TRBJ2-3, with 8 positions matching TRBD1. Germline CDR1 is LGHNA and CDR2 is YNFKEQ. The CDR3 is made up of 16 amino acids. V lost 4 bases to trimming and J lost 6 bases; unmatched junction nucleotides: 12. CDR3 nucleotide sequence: TGTGCCAGCAGCCCACCACCGGGACAGGCACAGGATACGCAGTATTTT. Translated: CASSPPPGQAQDTQYF.

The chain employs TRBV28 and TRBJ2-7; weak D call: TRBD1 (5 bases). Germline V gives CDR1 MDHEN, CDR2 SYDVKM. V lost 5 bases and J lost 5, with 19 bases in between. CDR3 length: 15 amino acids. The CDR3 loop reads CASSPIGQGVDEQYF. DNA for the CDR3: TGTGCCAGCAGTCCCATAGGGCAGGGTGTGGACGAGCAGTACTTC.

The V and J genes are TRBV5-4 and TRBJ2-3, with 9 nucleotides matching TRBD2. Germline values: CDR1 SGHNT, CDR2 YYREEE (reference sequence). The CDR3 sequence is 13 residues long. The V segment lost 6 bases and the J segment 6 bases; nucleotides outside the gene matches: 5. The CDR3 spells CASTPGLADTQYF. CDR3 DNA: TGTGCCAGCACCCCAGGACTAGCGGATACGCAGTATTTT.

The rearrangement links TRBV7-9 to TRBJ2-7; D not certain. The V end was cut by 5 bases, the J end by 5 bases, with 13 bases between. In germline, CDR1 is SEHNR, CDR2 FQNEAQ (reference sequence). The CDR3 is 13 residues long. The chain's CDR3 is CASSPGAIDEQYF. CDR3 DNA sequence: TGTGCCAGCAGCCCCGGAGCCATCGACGAGCAGTACTTC.

The CDR3 nucleotides are TGCGCCAGCAGCCCGACCGGGATCTACGAGCAGTACTTC. Its translation is CASSPTGIYEQYF. The chain carries TRBV5-1 and TRBJ2-7; D might be TRBD2 (5 bases). V was pared by 4 bases and J by 3 bases, with 11 bases between. CDR3 length equals 13 residues. Germline V gene lookup returns CDR1 SGHRS and CDR2 YFSETQ.

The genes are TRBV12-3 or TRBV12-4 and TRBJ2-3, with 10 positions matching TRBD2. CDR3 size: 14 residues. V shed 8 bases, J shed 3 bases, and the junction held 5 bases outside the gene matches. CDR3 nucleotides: TGTGCCAGCGACCCAGCGGGAGGGACAGATACGCAGTATTTT. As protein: CASDPAGGTDTQYF.

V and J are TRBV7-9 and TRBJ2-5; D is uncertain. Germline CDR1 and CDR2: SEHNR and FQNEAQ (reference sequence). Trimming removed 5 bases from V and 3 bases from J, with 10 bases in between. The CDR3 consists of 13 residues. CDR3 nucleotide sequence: TGTGCCAGCAGCGGGATTTCGGAAGAGACCCAGTACTTC. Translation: CASSGISEETQYF.

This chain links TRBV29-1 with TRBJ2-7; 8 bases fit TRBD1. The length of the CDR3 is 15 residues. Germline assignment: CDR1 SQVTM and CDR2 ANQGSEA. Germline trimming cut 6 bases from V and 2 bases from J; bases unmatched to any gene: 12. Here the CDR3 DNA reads TGCAGCGTAGTCTTTCCGGGACAGGCCACCTACGAGCAGTACTTC. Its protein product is CSVVFPGQATYEQYF.